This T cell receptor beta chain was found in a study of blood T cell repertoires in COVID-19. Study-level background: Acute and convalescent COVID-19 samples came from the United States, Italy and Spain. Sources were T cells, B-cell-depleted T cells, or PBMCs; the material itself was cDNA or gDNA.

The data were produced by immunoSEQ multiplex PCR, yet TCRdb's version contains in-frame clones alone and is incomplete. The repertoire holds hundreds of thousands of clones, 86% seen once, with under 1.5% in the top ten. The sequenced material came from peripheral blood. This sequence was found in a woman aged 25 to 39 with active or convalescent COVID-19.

The CDR3 nucleotides are TGTGCCAGCAGTTTCCCCCACAGGGAGATAGTGAACACTGAAGCTTTCTTT. Encoded protein: CASSFPHREIVNTEAFF. The chain couples TRBV28 to TRBJ1-1; D is perhaps TRBD1 (6 bases). From germline, CDR1 is MDHEN and CDR2 SYDVKM. V shed 3 bases and J shed 0 bases, with 17 bases lying between them. The CDR3 consists of 17 residues.